Listed below are T cell receptor beta chains from one sample, sequenced in a study of identical twins. One entry per CDR3 protein results from TCRdb running MiXCR on the 5' RACE reads. The sample holds fewer than 900,000 distinct CDR3 sequences, 15% to 20% seen once. Separately, the same data were catalogued under a study of T cells expressing NK-cell markers.

The sample comprised PBMCs. These receptors came from a woman aged 18-35 years in good health. Each CDR3 is given with its conserved first and last residue. A D gene is named only where the DNA matches it firmly. Size is stated for part of the rows, as once, few or many counts, or as a class when the clone is expanded.

d_call clone_size j_call v_call cdr3_aa cdr3_nt
NA NA TRBJ1-2 TRBV27 CASSLSSTGYYGYTF TGTGCCAGCAGTTTATCTAGCACAGGGTACTATGGCTACACCTTC
NA NA TRBJ2-2 TRBV5-1 CASSFRSGANTGELFF TGCGCCAGCAGCTTCCGTTCGGGGGCGAACACCGGGGAGCTGTTTTTT
TRBD2 many TRBJ2-4 TRBV12-3/TRBV12-4 CASSFRGEHIQYF TGTGCCAGCAGTTTTCGGGGGGAGCACATTCAGTACTTC
TRBD1 few TRBJ2-2 TRBV12-3/TRBV12-4 CASSQTGGAGELFF TGTGCCAGCAGTCAGACAGGGGGGGCCGGGGAGCTGTTTTTT
TRBD1 few TRBJ2-1 TRBV9 CASSDDRGRDEQFF TGTGCCAGCAGCGACGACAGGGGTCGGGATGAGCAGTTCTTC
NA NA TRBJ2-7 TRBV11-3 CASSSGPHEQYF TGTGCCAGCAGCTCCGGACCCCACGAGCAGTACTTC
NA many TRBJ1-1 TRBV5-1 CASSSSTAVGTEAFF TGCGCCAGCAGCTCATCAACAGCGGTGGGCACTGAAGCTTTCTTT
TRBD2 NA TRBJ2-1 TRBV20-1 CSATKKARLAGEGEQFF TGCAGTGCTACCAAAAAGGCTAGACTAGCGGGAGAGGGTGAGCAGTTCTTC
TRBD1 NA TRBJ2-7 TRBV7-2 CASSHGTGVGEQYF TGTGCCAGCAGCCATGGGACAGGGGTCGGGGAGCAGTACTTC
NA NA TRBJ1-4 TRBV4-3 CASSQELSEKLFF TGCGCCAGCAGCCAGGAGCTAAGTGAAAAACTGTTTTTT
TRBD1 few TRBJ1-1 TRBV20-1 CSARRPQGFGEAFF TGCAGTGCTAGACGCCCACAGGGGTTCGGTGAAGCTTTCTTT
TRBD1 NA TRBJ2-1 TRBV29-1 CSVAGGETYNEQFF TGCAGCGTTGCAGGGGGCGAGACCTACAATGAGCAGTTCTTC
TRBD2 NA TRBJ2-3 TRBV2 CASSELGDYGQYF TGTGCCAGCAGTGAACTGGGGGACTACGGGCAGTATTTT
NA few TRBJ2-1 TRBV6-1 CASSEGGLRRSSYNEQFF TGTGCCAGCAGTGAGGGGGGCCTTAGGAGGAGCTCCTACAATGAGCAGTTCTTC
TRBD1 NA TRBJ2-2 TRBV19 CASEDRGFGGELFF TGTGCCAGTGAGGACAGGGGATTCGGCGGGGAGCTGTTTTTT
NA few TRBJ1-1 TRBV7-9 CASSSPTGNTEAFF TGTGCCAGCAGCTCCCCAACAGGGAACACTGAAGCTTTCTTT
NA NA TRBJ2-7 TRBV3-1 CASSQGTQTYEQYF TGTGCCAGCAGCCAGGGGACACAAACCTACGAGCAGTACTTC
TRBD2 NA TRBJ2-7 TRBV20-1 CSARVGIAGGPHYEQYF TGCAGTGCTAGAGTTGGAATAGCGGGAGGGCCACACTACGAGCAGTACTTC
NA NA TRBJ2-7 TRBV5-8 CASSLDGDSPGLSEQYF TGTGCCAGCAGCTTGGACGGGGATTCTCCGGGACTGAGCGAGCAGTACTTC
NA NA TRBJ1-5 TRBV9 CRWDRRSNQPQHF TGTCGCTGGGACCGGAGGAGCAATCAGCCCCAGCATTTT
NA few TRBJ1-1 TRBV6-2/TRBV6-3 CASSYYPQTNTEAFF TGTGCCAGCAGTTACTATCCACAGACTAACACTGAAGCTTTCTTT
NA NA TRBJ2-1 TRBV5-1 CASSLFTKLHNEQFF TGCGCCAGCAGCTTGTTCACAAAATTGCACAATGAGCAGTTCTTC
TRBD1 NA TRBJ2-7 TRBV15 CATSRNRGYEQYF TGTGCCACCAGTCGAAACAGGGGTTACGAGCAGTACTTC
TRBD1 NA TRBJ1-5 TRBV12-3/TRBV12-4 CASSSSTGGGSNQPQHF TGTGCCAGCAGTTCGTCCACAGGGGGAGGGAGCAATCAGCCCCAGCATTTT
TRBD2 NA TRBJ2-1 TRBV11-1 CASSQGLTYNEQFF TGTGCCAGCAGCCAGGGACTAACCTACAATGAGCAGTTCTTC
NA NA TRBJ1-2 TRBV5-1 CASSLEYSYGYTF TGCGCCAGCAGCTTGGAGTACAGTTATGGCTACACCTTC
NA NA TRBJ2-1 TRBV12-3/TRBV12-4 CASSLAHIWVAVNNEQFF TGTGCCAGCAGTTTAGCGCATATTTGGGTAGCTGTCAACAATGAGCAGTTCTTC
NA many TRBJ1-5 TRBV20-1 CSAYPGPGQNQPQHF TGCAGTGCTTACCCTGGACCCGGGCAAAATCAGCCCCAGCATTTT
TRBD1 few TRBJ2-1 TRBV12-5 CASGLRDRAFYNEQFF TGTGCTAGTGGTTTGCGGGACAGGGCTTTCTACAATGAGCAGTTCTTC
TRBD1 NA TRBJ1-1 TRBV6-1 CASTATGASTEAFF TGTGCCAGCACCGCGACAGGGGCAAGCACTGAAGCTTTCTTT
NA NA TRBJ2-7 TRBV7-9 CASSFGKIGRPYEQYF TGTGCCAGCAGCTTTGGAAAGATCGGGAGACCCTACGAGCAGTACTTC
NA NA TRBJ1-5 TRBV7-6 CASSPNGNNQPQHF TGTGCCAGCAGCCCTAACGGGAACAATCAGCCCCAGCATTTT
TRBD2 NA TRBJ2-5 TRBV20-1 CSARDVGLQETQYF TGCAGTGCTAGAGATGTGGGACTACAAGAGACCCAGTACTTC
NA few TRBJ2-1 TRBV6-5 CASSYSGVGGFF TGTGCCAGCAGTTACTCTGGGGTAGGAGGGTTCTTC
NA NA TRBJ2-1 TRBV5-1 CASSETGNEQFF TGCGCCAGCAGCGAGACCGGGAATGAGCAGTTCTTC
TRBD2 few TRBJ2-3 TRBV5-1 CASSLSPGGDTQYF TGCGCCAGCAGCTTAAGTCCGGGAGGAGATACGCAGTATTTT